This is a list of T cell receptor beta chains from one sample in a study of long-term antiretroviral therapy in people with HIV. Here immunoSEQ multiplex PCR was the method, and the copy in TCRdb shows in-frame clones only, minus some. This table has 16,000 or so clones, approximately 95% appearing once. The sample in question was unsorted PBMCs, obtained approximately 11 years after starting antiretroviral therapy. The receptors originated from a young man with HIV. CDR3s include the opening cysteine and the closing phenylalanine or tryptophan. D genes are given only for firm matches. Expanded clones get a size class; other rows say once, few or many, or leave the size out.

D gene	clone size	V gene	CDR3 length	J gene	CDR3 protein	CDR3 DNA
TRBD2	-	TRBV5-1	17	TRBJ2-5	CASSLAMAGGEQETQYF	TGCGCCAGCAGCTTGGCCATGGCGGGGGGGGAACAAGAGACCCAGTACTTC
TRBD1	-	TRBV6-5	15	TRBJ1-1	CASSYATGVGYGAFF	TGTGCCAGCAGTTACGCAACAGGGGTTGGTTATGGAGCTTTCTTT
TRBD2	-	TRBV4-2	18	TRBJ2-4	CASSQEGDAGGVTNIQYF	TGTGCCAGCAGCCAAGAGGGGGATGCGGGGGGAGTTACGAACATTCAGTACTTC
-	-	TRBV7-2	14	TRBJ2-6	CASSWAKGSNVLTF	TGTGCCAGCAGCTGGGCGAAAGGTTCCAACGTCCTGACTTTC
-	-	TRBV2	11	TRBJ2-7	CASSEVYEQYF	TGTGCCAGCAGTGAAGTCTACGAGCAGTACTTC
TRBD1	-	TRBV7-2	16	TRBJ1-1	CASSLVNPDDRDKAFF	TGTGCCAGCAGCTTAGTAAACCCAGATGACAGGGACAAAGCTTTCTTT
TRBD2	-	TRBV7-9	19	TRBJ2-3	CASSFEPGGGGASADTQYF	TGTGCCAGCAGCTTCGAACCTGGGGGCGGGGGGGCCAGCGCAGATACGCAGTATTTT
TRBD1	-	TRBV28	13	TRBJ2-2	CASSHRGTGELFF	TGTGCCAGCAGCCACAGGGGCACCGGGGAGCTGTTTTTT
-	few	TRBV6-6	15	TRBJ2-7	CASSPTQTGTYEQYF	TGTGCCAGCAGCCCCACACAGACAGGTACTTACGAGCAGTACTTC
TRBD2	-	TRBV6-5	15	TRBJ2-3	CASRLSGASTDTQYF	TGTGCCAGCAGGCTTAGCGGGGCCTCAACAGATACGCAGTATTTT
-	-	TRBV30	12	TRBJ1-2	CAWRVSGPSYTF	TGTGCCTGGAGAGTGTCAGGGCCTAGCTACACCTTC
TRBD2	-	TRBV9	15	TRBJ2-1	CASSVGLAGANEQFF	TGTGCCAGCAGCGTCGGACTAGCGGGGGCGAATGAGCAGTTCTTC
TRBD2	-	TRBV7-9	15	TRBJ2-5	CASSLGPGRAVTQYF	TGTGCCAGCAGCTTAGGGCCTGGGAGGGCTGTGACCCAGTACTTC
TRBD1	-	TRBV4-2	16	TRBJ1-1	CASSQVSRGGNTEAFF	TGTGCCAGCAGCCAAGTCTCCAGGGGGGGGAACACTGAAGCTTTCTTT
-	once	TRBV5-1	14	TRBJ1-2	CASSESEGNYGYTF	TGCGCCAGCAGCGAGTCTGAGGGAAACTATGGCTACACCTTC
-	-	TRBV7-2	13	TRBJ2-3	CASSFAGADTQYF	TGTGCCAGCAGCTTTGCGGGGGCGGATACGCAGTATTTT
TRBD1	-	TRBV5-1	14	TRBJ1-5	CASSAGTEGQPQHF	TGCGCCAGCAGCGCCGGGACAGAGGGTCAGCCCCAGCATTTT
-	-	TRBV25-1	12	TRBJ1-4	CASSEDSEKLFF	TGTGCCAGCAGTGAGGACAGTGAAAAACTGTTTTTT
-	-	TRBV6-5	15	TRBJ2-1	CASSYGPRSYNEQFF	TGTGCCAGCAGTTATGGGCCACGCTCCTACAATGAGCAGTTCTTC
-	-	TRBV10-3	14	TRBJ1-1	CAISEPGKETEAFF	TGTGCCATCAGTGAGCCAGGGAAGGAGACTGAAGCTTTCTTT
-	-	TRBV29-1	13	TRBJ2-7	CSVAPNGRDEQYF	TGCAGCGTTGCCCCCAATGGTAGGGACGAGCAGTACTTC
TRBD2	-	TRBV5-1	16	TRBJ2-3	CASIGGTSGPTDTQYF	TGCGCCAGCATCGGAGGCACTAGCGGACCCACAGATACGCAGTATTTT